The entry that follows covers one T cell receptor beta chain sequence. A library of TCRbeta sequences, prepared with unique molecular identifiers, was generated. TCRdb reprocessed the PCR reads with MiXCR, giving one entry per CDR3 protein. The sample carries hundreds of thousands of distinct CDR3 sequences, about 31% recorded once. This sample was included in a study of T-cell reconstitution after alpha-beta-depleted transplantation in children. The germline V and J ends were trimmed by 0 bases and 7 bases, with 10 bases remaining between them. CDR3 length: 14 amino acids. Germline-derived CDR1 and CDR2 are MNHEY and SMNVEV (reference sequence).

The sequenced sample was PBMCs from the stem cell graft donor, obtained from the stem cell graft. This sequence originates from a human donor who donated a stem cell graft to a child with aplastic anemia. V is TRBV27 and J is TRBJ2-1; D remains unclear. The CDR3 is CASSLSISRNEQFF. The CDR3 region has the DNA TGTGCCAGCAGTTTATCGATTTCTAGGAATGAGCAGTTCTTC.